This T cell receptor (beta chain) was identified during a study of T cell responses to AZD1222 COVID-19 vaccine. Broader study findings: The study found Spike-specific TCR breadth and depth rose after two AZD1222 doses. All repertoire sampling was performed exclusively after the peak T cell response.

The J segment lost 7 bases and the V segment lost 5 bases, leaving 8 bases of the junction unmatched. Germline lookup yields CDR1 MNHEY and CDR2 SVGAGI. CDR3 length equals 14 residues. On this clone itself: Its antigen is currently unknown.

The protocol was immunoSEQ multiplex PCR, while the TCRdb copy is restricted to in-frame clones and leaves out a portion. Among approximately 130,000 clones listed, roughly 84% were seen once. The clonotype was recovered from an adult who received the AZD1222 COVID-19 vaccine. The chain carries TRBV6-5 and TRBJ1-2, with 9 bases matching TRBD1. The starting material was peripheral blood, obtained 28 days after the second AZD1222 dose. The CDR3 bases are TGTGCCAGCAGTAGGACAGGGGTTCATCTTGGCTACACCTTC. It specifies CASSRTGVHLGYTF.